Reported below is one TCR beta chain. No antigen is known for it. The data stem from a study of OX40 agonist ivuxolimab in advanced cancers. Study context: Participants averaged approximately 65 years of age (range roughly 23 to 80) and were roughly 80% male. Study-wide points: At 0.1 to 3.0 mg/kg, clonal expansion of CD4+ and CD8+ blood T cells had occurred by week 6.

The germline V gene has CDR1 SGHTA and CDR2 FQGTGA. Trimming cost V 2 bases and J 2 bases, with 6 bases left between them. This CDR3 comprises 13 residues. Excluded were patients having autoimmune disease history or systemic immunosuppression. Assay: immunoSEQ multiplex PCR; the TCRdb copy retains only in-frame clones and omits some. The table includes 60,000 to 70,000 clones, about nine tenths detected once. The source material was CD4+ or CD8+ T cells sorted from blood, sampled in a trial of the OX40 agonist ivuxolimab. The chain has TRBV7-3 and TRBJ1-1; no reliable D call. The sequence was obtained from an adult with an advanced solid tumor such as melanoma, head and neck, liver or kidney cancer. The chain's CDR3 is CASSLHGNTEAFF. The CDR3 DNA follows: TGTGCCAGCAGCTTACACGGAAACACTGAAGCTTTCTTT. The full variable domain, with the rest looked up from reference TRBV7-3 and TRBJ1-1, is GAGVSQTPSNKVTEKGKYVELRCDPISGHTALYWYRQSLGQGPEFLIYFQGTGAADDSGLPNDRFFAVRPEGSVSTLKIQRTERGDSAVYLCASSLHGNTEAFFGQGTRLTVV.